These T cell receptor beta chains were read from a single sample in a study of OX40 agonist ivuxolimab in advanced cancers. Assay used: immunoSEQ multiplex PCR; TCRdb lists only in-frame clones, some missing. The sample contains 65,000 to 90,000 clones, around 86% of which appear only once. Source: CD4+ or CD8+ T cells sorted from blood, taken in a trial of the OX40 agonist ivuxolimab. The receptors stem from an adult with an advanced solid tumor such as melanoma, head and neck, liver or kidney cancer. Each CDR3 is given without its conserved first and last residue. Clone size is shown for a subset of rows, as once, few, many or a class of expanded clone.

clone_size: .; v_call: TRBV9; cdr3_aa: ASSVGSGGLDTQY
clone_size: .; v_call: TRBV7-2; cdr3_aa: ASSLVGAGGETQY
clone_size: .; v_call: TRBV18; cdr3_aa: ASSRGPSSYNEQF
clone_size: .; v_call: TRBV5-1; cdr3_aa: ASSLDRVTRDTQY
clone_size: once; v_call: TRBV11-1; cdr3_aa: ASSLMRSSTDTQY
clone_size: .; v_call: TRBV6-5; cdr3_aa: ASSSPNGLTRDEQF
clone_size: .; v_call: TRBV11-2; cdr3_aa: ASSLDSPPYEQY
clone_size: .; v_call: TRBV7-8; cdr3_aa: ASRTGFNQPQH
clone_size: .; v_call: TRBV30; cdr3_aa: AWSVPNKLADNEQF
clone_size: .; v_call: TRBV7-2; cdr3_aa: ASQLRRAGAPDTQY
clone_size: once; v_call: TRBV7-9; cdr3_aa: ASSSTGGVEQY
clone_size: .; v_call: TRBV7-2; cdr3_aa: ASSPLIGPGQGLF
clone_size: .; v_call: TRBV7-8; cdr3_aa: ASSLLGFEAF
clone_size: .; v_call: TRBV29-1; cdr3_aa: SVVPVTDTQY
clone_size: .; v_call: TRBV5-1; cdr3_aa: ASSPPGDRASYEQY
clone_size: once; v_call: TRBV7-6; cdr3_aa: ASSLAVEGAGELF
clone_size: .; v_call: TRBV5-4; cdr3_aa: ASSAKRQGLSTEAF
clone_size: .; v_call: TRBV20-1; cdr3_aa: SARVNTEAF
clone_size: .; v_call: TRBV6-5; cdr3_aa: ASRRTENTGELF
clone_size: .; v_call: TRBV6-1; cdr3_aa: ASGSPGGWSEKLF
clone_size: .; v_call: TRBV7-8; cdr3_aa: ASSPRTLNTEAF
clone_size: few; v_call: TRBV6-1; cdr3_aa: ATSSSYEQY
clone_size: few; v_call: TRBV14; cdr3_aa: ASSKGLAETQY
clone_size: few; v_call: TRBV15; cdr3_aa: ATSRERTYGYT
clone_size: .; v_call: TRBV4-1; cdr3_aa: ASSPGVLAQGRTGELF
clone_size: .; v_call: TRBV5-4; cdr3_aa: ASSPEVASNEQF
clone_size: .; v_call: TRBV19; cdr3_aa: ASSMGFWGGVNTEAF
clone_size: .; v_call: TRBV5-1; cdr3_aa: ASSVNINEKLF
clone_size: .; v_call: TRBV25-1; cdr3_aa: ASSPGRDTEAF
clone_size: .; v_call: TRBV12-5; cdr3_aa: ASALVEDIQY
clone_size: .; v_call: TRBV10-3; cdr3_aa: AISDGQGTHEQY
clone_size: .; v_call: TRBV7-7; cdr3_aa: ASSLRQGGAYEQY
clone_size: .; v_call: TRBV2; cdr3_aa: ASILGARETQY
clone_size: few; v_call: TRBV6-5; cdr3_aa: ASSDSFRVPEAF
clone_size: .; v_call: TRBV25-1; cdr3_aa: ASSVQGHEQY
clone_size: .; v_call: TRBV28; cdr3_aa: ASSSGNTIY
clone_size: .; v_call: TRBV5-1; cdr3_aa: ASSRNRGGVETQY
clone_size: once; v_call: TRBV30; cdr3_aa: AWRGLEYNEQF
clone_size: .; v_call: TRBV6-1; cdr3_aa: ASRDTGTAPYEQY
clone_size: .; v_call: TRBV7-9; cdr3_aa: ASSYGTGQGATDTQY
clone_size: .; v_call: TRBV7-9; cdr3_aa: ASSLGQNQPQH
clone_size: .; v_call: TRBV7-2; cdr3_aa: ASSLLPVTNNEQF
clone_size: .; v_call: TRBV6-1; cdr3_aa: ATQAAELSYEQY
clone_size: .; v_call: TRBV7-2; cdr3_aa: ASSLRTADTEAF
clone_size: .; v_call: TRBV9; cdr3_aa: ASSVLTSDPRELF
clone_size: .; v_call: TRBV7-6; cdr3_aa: ASSSSSNLGNEQF
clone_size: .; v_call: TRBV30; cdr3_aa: AWSGGNREAF